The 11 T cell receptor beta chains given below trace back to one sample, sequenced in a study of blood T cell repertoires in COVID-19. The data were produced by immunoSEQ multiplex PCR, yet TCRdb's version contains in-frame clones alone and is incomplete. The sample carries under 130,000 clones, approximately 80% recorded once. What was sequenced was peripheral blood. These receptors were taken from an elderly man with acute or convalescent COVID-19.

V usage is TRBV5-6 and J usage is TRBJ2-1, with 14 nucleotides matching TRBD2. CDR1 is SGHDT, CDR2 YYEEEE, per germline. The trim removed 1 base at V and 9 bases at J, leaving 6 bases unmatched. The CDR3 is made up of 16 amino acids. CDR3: CASSLLTSGRAPEQFF. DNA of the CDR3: TGTGCCAGCAGCTTGCTGACTAGCGGGAGGGCCCCTGAGCAGTTCTTC.

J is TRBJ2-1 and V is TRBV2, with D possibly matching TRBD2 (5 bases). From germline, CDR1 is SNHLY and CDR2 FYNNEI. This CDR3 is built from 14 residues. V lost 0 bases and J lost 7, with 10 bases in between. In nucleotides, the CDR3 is TGTGCCAGCAGTGAAGCTCCTAGCCTGAATGAGCAGTTCTTC. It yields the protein CASSEAPSLNEQFF.

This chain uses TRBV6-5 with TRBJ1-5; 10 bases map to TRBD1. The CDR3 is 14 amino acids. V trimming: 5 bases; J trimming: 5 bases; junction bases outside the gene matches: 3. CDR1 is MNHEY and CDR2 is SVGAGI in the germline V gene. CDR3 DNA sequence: TGTGCCAGCAGTATGACAGGGGGCGATCAGCCCCAGCATTTT. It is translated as CASSMTGGDQPQHF.

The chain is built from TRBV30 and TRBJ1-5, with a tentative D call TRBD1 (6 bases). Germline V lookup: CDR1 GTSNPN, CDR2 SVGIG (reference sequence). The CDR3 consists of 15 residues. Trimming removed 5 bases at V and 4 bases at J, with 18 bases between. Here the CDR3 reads CAWRGKGGGNQPQHF. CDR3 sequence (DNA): TGTGCCTGGCGGGGTAAGGGGGGGGGAAATCAGCCCCAGCATTTT.

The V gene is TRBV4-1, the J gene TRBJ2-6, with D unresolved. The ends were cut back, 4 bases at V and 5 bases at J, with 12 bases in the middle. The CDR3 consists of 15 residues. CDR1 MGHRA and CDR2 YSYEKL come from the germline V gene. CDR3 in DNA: TGCGCCAGCAGCCCTCCCCGCGTCAGGGCCAACGTCCTGACTTTC. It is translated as CASSPPRVRANVLTF.

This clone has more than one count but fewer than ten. CDR3 in amino acids: CASSPYGGNGYTF. Written as DNA, the CDR3 is TGTGCCAGCAGCCCTTATGGGGGGAATGGCTACACCTTC. The rearrangement joins TRBV7-9 to TRBJ1-2; weak D call: TRBD1 (5 bases). Trimming removed 5 bases from V and 6 bases from J, with 13 bases in between. The CDR3 spans 13 residues. Germline CDR1 is SEHNR and CDR2 is FQNEAQ (reference sequence). The variable domain in full, with the rest retrieved from reference TRBV7-9 and TRBJ1-2, is DTGVSQNPRHKITKRGQNVTFRCDPISEHNRLYWYRQTLGQGPEFLTYFQNEAQLEKSRLLSDRFSAERPKGSFSTLEIQRTEQGDSAMYLCASSPYGGNGYTFGSGTRLTVV.

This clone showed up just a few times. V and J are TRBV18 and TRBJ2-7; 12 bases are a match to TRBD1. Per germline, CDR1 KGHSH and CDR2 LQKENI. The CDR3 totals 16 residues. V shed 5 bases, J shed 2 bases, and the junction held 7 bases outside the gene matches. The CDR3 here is CASSSGTGGGTYEQYF. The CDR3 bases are TGTGCCAGCTCATCCGGGACAGGGGGCGGAACCTACGAGCAGTACTTC.

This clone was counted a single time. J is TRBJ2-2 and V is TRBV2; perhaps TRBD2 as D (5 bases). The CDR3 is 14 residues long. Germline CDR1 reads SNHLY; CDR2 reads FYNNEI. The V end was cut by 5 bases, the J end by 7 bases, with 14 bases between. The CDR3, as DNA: TGTGCCAGCAGTTACACCCCCGAGGGCGGGGAGCTGTTTTTT. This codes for CASSYTPEGGELFF.

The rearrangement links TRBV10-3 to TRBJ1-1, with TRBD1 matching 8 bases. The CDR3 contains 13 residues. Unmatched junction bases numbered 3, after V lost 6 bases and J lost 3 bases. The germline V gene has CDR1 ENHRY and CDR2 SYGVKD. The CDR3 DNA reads TGTGCCATCAGCGGGACAGGTTACACTGAAGCTTTCTTT. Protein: CAISGTGYTEAFF.

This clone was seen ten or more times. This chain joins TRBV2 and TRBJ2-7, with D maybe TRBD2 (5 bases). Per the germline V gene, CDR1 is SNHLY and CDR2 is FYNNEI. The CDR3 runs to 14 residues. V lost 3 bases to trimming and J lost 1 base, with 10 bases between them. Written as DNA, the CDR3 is TGTGCCAGCAGTGAGAGCGGATCATCCTACGAGCAGTACTTC. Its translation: CASSESGSSYEQYF.

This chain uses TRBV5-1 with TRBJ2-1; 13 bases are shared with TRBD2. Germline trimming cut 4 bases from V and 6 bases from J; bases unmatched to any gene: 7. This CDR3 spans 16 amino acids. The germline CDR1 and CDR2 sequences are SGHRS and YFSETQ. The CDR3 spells CASSPSGLAGVNEQFF. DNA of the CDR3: TGCGCCAGCAGCCCTAGCGGACTAGCGGGAGTCAATGAGCAGTTCTTC. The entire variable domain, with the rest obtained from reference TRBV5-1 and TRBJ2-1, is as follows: KAGVTQTPRYLIKTRGQQVTLSCSPISGHRSVSWYQQTPGQGLQFLFEYFSETQRNKGNFPGRFSGRQFSNSRSEMNVSTLELGDSALYLCASSPSGLAGVNEQFFGPGTRLTVL.